Listed below are T cell receptor beta chains from one sample, sequenced in a study of cytomegalovirus exposure and HLA in healthy donors. Sequencing used immunoSEQ multiplex PCR; TCRdb keeps in-frame clones, though not all of them. The sample has 70,000 to 100,000 clones, 80% seen once. The sample consisted of PBMCs. The receptor source for this set is a woman between 50 and 59 years old in good health and CMV-seropositive. Both conserved end residues are part of each CDR3. D genes are given only for firm matches. Clone size is shown for a subset of rows, as once, few, many or a class of expanded clone.

few,TRBJ2-7,TRBV4-1,-,TGCGCCAGCAGCCAAGCAGGACAGAATTCGGCCTACGAGCAGTACTTC,CASSQAGQNSAYEQYF
-,TRBJ2-7,TRBV2,-,TGTGCCAGCAGTAGGACTCCGAGCTCCTACGAGCAGTACTTC,CASSRTPSSYEQYF
-,TRBJ1-5,TRBV25-1,-,TGTGCCAGCAGTGAACCCTGGGGGGAGCCCCAGCATTTT,CASSEPWGEPQHF
-,TRBJ2-7,TRBV5-4,-,TGTGCCAGCAGCTTGGGAGGGACACCCTACGAGCAGTACTTC,CASSLGGTPYEQYF
few,TRBJ1-2,TRBV4-2,TRBD1,TGTGCCAGCAGCCAGATACAGGGGGCTCAAGGCTACACCTTC,CASSQIQGAQGYTF
-,TRBJ1-2,TRBV19,-,TGTGCCAGTAGTCCCGCGGGTGATAACTATGGCTACACCTTC,CASSPAGDNYGYTF
-,TRBJ1-5,TRBV7-9,-,TGTGCCAGCAGCGCATCACAGGAGTCAAATAGCAATCAGCCCCAGCATTTT,CASSASQESNSNQPQHF
few,TRBJ2-2,TRBV11-1,-,TGTGCCAGCAGCCCGGGTCCGGGGGTCGCGAACACCGGGGAGCTGTTTTTT,CASSPGPGVANTGELFF
-,TRBJ2-3,TRBV5-1,-,TGCGCCAGCGGGGAGAGGGCTTACACAGATACGCAGTATTTT,CASGERAYTDTQYF
few,TRBJ1-2,TRBV7-9,TRBD1,TGTGCCAGCAGCTTGGGGACAGGGGGCGATGGCTACACCTTC,CASSLGTGGDGYTF
-,TRBJ1-5,TRBV21-1,-,TGTGCCAGCAGGGGCTATTTTCGGAATCAGCCCCAGCATTTT,CASRGYFRNQPQHF
few,TRBJ1-4,TRBV25-1,-,TGTGCCAGCAGTGATGACAGTCTGAAAAACCTGTTTTTT,CASSDDSLKNLFF
once,TRBJ2-7,TRBV6-5,TRBD1,TGTGCCAGCAGTTTATTAGGACAGGGCCCCGGGAACGAGCAGTACTTC,CASSLLGQGPGNEQYF
-,TRBJ2-7,TRBV11-2,TRBD2,TGTGCCAGCAGCAAAACAAAGGGACTAGCGGGGCTCGACTACGAGCAGTACTTC,CASSKTKGLAGLDYEQYF
-,TRBJ2-1,TRBV30,-,TGTGCCTGGAATAGCGAGGGTGAGCAGTTCTTC,CAWNSEGEQFF
once,TRBJ2-2,TRBV6-1,TRBD1,TGTGCCAGCAGTGACTTTGGGACAGGGGCGAACACCGGGGAGCTGTTTTTT,CASSDFGTGANTGELFF
-,TRBJ2-5,TRBV5-1,TRBD2,TGCGCCAGCAGCAGAAGACTAGCGGGAGTTGAGACCCAGTACTTC,CASSRRLAGVETQYF
few,TRBJ1-5,TRBV6-1,TRBD1,TGTGCCAGCAGCCCGACAGGGGTTAATCAGCCCCAGCATTTT,CASSPTGVNQPQHF
-,TRBJ1-2,TRBV6-4,-,TGTGCCAGCAGCCCGGACAGAAACTATGGCTACACCTTC,CASSPDRNYGYTF
few,TRBJ2-5,TRBV19,-,TGTGCCAGTAGTATCTGGGGGCCGGAGACCCAGTACTTC,CASSIWGPETQYF
-,TRBJ1-5,TRBV5-8,-,TGTGCCAGCAGCGGGGGACACCGAGGGAATCAGCCCCAGCATTTT,CASSGGHRGNQPQHF
-,TRBJ1-5,TRBV19,TRBD1,TGTGCCAGTACCCAACATCGACAGGGTGGCAATCAGCCCCAGCATTTT,CASTQHRQGGNQPQHF
-,TRBJ1-4,TRBV5-1,-,TGCGCCAGCAGCTTGGCCGGGTCCGGGGCTAATGAAAAACTGTTTTTT,CASSLAGSGANEKLFF
few,TRBJ2-2,TRBV6-6,TRBD1,TGTGCCAGCGGAGACAGGGAGAACACCGGGGAGCTGTTTTTT,CASGDRENTGELFF
-,TRBJ2-1,TRBV11-1,TRBD2,TGTGCCAGCAGCTCCGGACTAGCGAGTGAGCAGTTCTTC,CASSSGLASEQFF
-,TRBJ2-5,TRBV9,-,TGTGCCAGCAGCGTTGGAGGCTACTTC,CASSVGGYF
-,TRBJ2-2,TRBV7-9,-,TGTGCCGGTAAACAGGGGAACACCGGGGAGCTGTTTTTT,CAGKQGNTGELFF
-,TRBJ2-5,TRBV27,TRBD2,TGTGCCAGCAGCCGAGTGCTGGCTAGCGGGGAAGAGACCCAGTACTTC,CASSRVLASGEETQYF
-,TRBJ1-5,TRBV18,-,TGTGCCAGCTCCCGGGGGGGAAATCAGCCCCAGCATTTT,CASSRGGNQPQHF
-,TRBJ1-2,TRBV10-3,TRBD1,TGTGCCATCAGTGAAGGGACAGTGGAATCCTATGGCTACACCTTC,CAISEGTVESYGYTF
-,TRBJ2-7,TRBV7-9,-,TGTGCCAGCAGCTCATCGGGAGGGACAGACGCCTACGAGCAGTACTTC,CASSSSGGTDAYEQYF
-,TRBJ2-7,TRBV6-6,TRBD2,TGTGCCAGCAGTTCCCGCACCGGGACTAGCAGCTACGAGCAGTACTTC,CASSSRTGTSSYEQYF
-,TRBJ2-1,TRBV19,TRBD2,TGTGCCAGTAACGTTGGACTAGCGGGAGGTAACGAGCAGTTCTTC,CASNVGLAGGNEQFF
-,TRBJ2-5,TRBV19,TRBD1,TGTGCCAGTAGAAGGGACAGAGGAGAGACCCAGTACTTC,CASRRDRGETQYF
once,TRBJ1-1,TRBV5-1,-,TGCGCCAGCAGCTTGTCAGAGAACACTGAAGCTTTCTTT,CASSLSENTEAFF